The rows below give T cell receptor beta chains drawn from one sample of a study of T-cell memory formation after mild COVID-19. TCRdb re-derived calls from the 5' RACE reads in MiXCR, one entry per CDR3 protein. The repertoire holds around 370,000 distinct CDR3 sequences, under 25% seen once, with around 13% in the top ten. Sequenced sample: PBMCs or a T cell subset sorted from them (not recorded which). All receptors come from an adult woman who had mild COVID-19 (a few samples of this study predate the infection). Cell type and time point are not known. Each CDR3 is given with its conserved first and last residue. D genes are given only for firm matches. A row's size may be missing; if present it is once, few, many or a size class.

NA | TRBJ2-3 | 14 | TRBV6-2/TRBV6-3 | TRBD1 | CASSPITGVDTQYF | TGTGCCAGCAGTCCAATCACAGGGGTAGATACGCAGTATTTT
NA | TRBJ1-1 | 13 | TRBV18 | NA | CASSPELTDKAFF | TGTGCCAGCTCACCAGAATTGACGGATAAAGCTTTCTTT
few | TRBJ1-2 | 14 | TRBV7-2 | TRBD1 | CASSPRQGNYGYTF | TGTGCCAGCAGCCCTCGACAGGGCAACTATGGCTACACCTTC
few | TRBJ2-3 | 16 | TRBV19 | NA | CASRDLLRANTDTQYF | TGTGCCAGTAGGGATCTTCTCCGGGCGAACACAGATACGCAGTATTTT
NA | TRBJ2-3 | 20 | TRBV7-3 | TRBD2 | CASSLTPPTPLAGVTVTQYF | TGTGCCAGCAGCTTAACACCCCCGACCCCTCTAGCGGGAGTAACAGTGACGCAGTATTTT
NA | TRBJ2-7 | 19 | TRBV23-1 | TRBD2 | CASSHTPGLAGGPADEQYF | TGCGCCAGCAGTCACACCCCGGGACTAGCGGGAGGGCCAGCGGACGAGCAGTACTTC
few | TRBJ1-2 | 17 | TRBV12-3/TRBV12-4 | TRBD1 | CASSSGPRDRADYGYTF | TGTGCCAGCAGCTCCGGCCCGCGGGACAGGGCGGACTATGGCTACACCTTC
few | TRBJ2-1 | 15 | TRBV7-9 | NA | CASSLLRVGYNEQFF | TGTGCCAGCAGCTTACTGAGAGTGGGGTACAATGAGCAGTTCTTC
NA | TRBJ2-7 | 15 | TRBV29-1 | TRBD1 | CSVAKTGGESYEQYF | TGCAGCGTGGCAAAGACAGGGGGCGAAAGCTACGAGCAGTACTTC
few | TRBJ2-1 | 14 | TRBV6-2/TRBV6-3 | NA | CASTDPGYSNEQFF | TGTGCCAGCACCGACCCGGGTTATTCCAATGAGCAGTTCTTC
few | TRBJ2-5 | 14 | TRBV5-1 | NA | CASRSPGERETQYF | TGCGCCAGCAGATCTCCGGGGGAAAGGGAGACCCAGTACTTC
few | TRBJ1-1 | 15 | TRBV20-1 | NA | CSARPRTSRNTEAFF | TGCAGTGCTAGACCGCGAACCAGTAGGAACACTGAAGCTTTCTTT
NA | TRBJ2-3 | 15 | TRBV27 | NA | CASSLADISTDTQYF | TGTGCCAGCAGTTTAGCAGATATCAGCACAGATACGCAGTATTTT
NA | TRBJ2-2 | 14 | TRBV5-1 | TRBD2 | CASSSGDVTGELFF | TGCGCCAGCAGCAGCGGGGACGTCACCGGGGAGCTGTTTTTT
NA | TRBJ2-6 | 15 | TRBV14 | NA | CASSQPVAGANVLTF | TGTGCCAGCAGCCAGCCAGTCGCTGGGGCCAACGTCCTGACTTTC
few | TRBJ2-3 | 14 | TRBV12-3/TRBV12-4 | NA | CASSLGRNTDTQYF | TGTGCCAGCAGTTTGGGGCGCAACACAGATACGCAGTATTTT
NA | TRBJ2-1 | 15 | TRBV5-5 | NA | CASSPERGSYNEQFF | TGTGCCAGCAGCCCGGAACGGGGCAGCTACAATGAGCAGTTCTTC
NA | TRBJ2-2 | 16 | TRBV9 | TRBD1 | CASSVHRGLGTGELFF | TGTGCCAGCAGCGTCCACAGGGGGCTAGGGACCGGGGAGCTGTTTTTT
NA | TRBJ2-7 | 14 | TRBV5-1 | TRBD1 | CASSRTGAPYEQYF | TGCGCCAGCAGCCGGACAGGGGCCCCCTACGAGCAGTACTTC
NA | TRBJ2-7 | 10 | TRBV2 | NA | CASSLYEQYF | TGTGCCAGCAGCTTATACGAGCAGTACTTC
few | TRBJ2-3 | 15 | TRBV7-2 | NA | CASSLKAGITDTQYF | TGTGCCAGCAGCTTAAAGGCGGGAATCACAGATACGCAGTATTTT
NA | TRBJ2-1 | 15 | TRBV5-1 | NA | CASSRDGGRGNEQFF | TGCGCCAGCAGCCGGGACGGAGGCCGGGGGAATGAGCAGTTCTTC
NA | TRBJ2-7 | 13 | TRBV4-2 | NA | CASSPDEGYEQYF | TGTGCCAGCAGCCCCGATGAGGGGTACGAGCAGTACTTC
many | TRBJ2-1 | 15 | TRBV3-1 | TRBD2 | CASSLLAGGRNEQFF | TGTGCCAGCAGCCTACTAGCGGGGGGGCGGAATGAGCAGTTCTTC
few | TRBJ1-1 | 15 | TRBV27 | TRBD1 | CATTKGGTGANEAFF | TGTGCCACCACAAAGGGGGGGACAGGGGCGAATGAAGCTTTCTTT
many | TRBJ2-5 | 12 | TRBV5-1 | NA | CASSLNQETQYF | TGCGCCAGCAGCTTGAACCAAGAGACCCAGTACTTC
NA | TRBJ2-5 | 13 | TRBV20-1 | TRBD2 | CSAPGLEGWTQYF | TGCAGTGCCCCGGGACTAGAGGGGTGGACCCAGTACTTC
NA | TRBJ2-7 | 16 | TRBV6-5 | TRBD2 | CASSPRWLAAAYEQYF | TGTGCCAGCAGTCCCCGGTGGCTAGCGGCCGCATACGAGCAGTACTTC
NA | TRBJ1-1 | 12 | TRBV2 | NA | CASSAGTPQAFF | TGTGCCAGCAGTGCCGGGACCCCTCAGGCTTTCTTT
many | TRBJ2-1 | 15 | TRBV25-1 | NA | CASSDRDGLGNEQFF | TGTGCCAGCAGTGATCGCGACGGTCTAGGGAATGAGCAGTTCTTC
few | TRBJ2-5 | 14 | TRBV18 | NA | CASTRKGTQETQYF | TGTGCCAGCACACGGAAGGGAACCCAAGAGACCCAGTACTTC
many | TRBJ2-7 | 17 | TRBV7-9 | NA | CASSSTRTDPISYEQYF | TGTGCCAGCAGCTCTACTAGGACAGACCCTATCTCCTACGAGCAGTACTTC
NA | TRBJ2-1 | 16 | TRBV12-3/TRBV12-4 | TRBD1 | CASSALSDRVSNEQFF | TGTGCCAGCAGTGCCCTTAGCGACAGGGTCAGCAATGAGCAGTTCTTC
once | TRBJ2-3 | 15 | TRBV5-4 | NA | CASSSLASSADTQYF | TGTGCCAGCAGCTCCTTAGCGAGTTCCGCAGATACGCAGTATTTT
few | TRBJ1-1 | 15 | TRBV20-1 | NA | CSARAQAGWDTEAFF | TGCAGTGCTAGAGCACAGGCAGGATGGGACACTGAAGCTTTCTTT
NA | TRBJ2-5 | 17 | TRBV7-6 | TRBD2 | CASSLAGGRSWQETQYF | TGTGCCAGCAGCTTAGCCGGCGGGAGGAGCTGGCAAGAGACCCAGTACTTC
NA | TRBJ1-4 | 14 | TRBV12-3/TRBV12-4 | NA | CASSSGLSLEKLFF | TGTGCCAGCAGTTCGGGACTGAGCCTCGAGAAACTGTTTTTT
few | TRBJ2-5 | 14 | TRBV5-1 | TRBD2 | CASSLATSGETQYF | TGCGCCAGCAGCTTGGCGACTAGCGGAGAGACCCAGTACTTC
few | TRBJ1-1 | 14 | TRBV7-9 | TRBD1 | CASSPGQTNTEAFF | TGTGCCAGCAGCCCGGGACAGACGAACACTGAAGCTTTCTTT
few | TRBJ2-7 | 18 | TRBV4-3 | TRBD2 | CASSREGLAGGPFYEQYF | TGCGCCAGCAGCCGAGAGGGACTAGCGGGAGGGCCTTTCTACGAGCAGTACTTC
NA | TRBJ1-1 | 14 | TRBV9 | NA | CASSRRSQVTEAFF | TGTGCCAGCAGCCGTAGGAGTCAGGTCACTGAAGCTTTCTTT
many | TRBJ2-5 | 15 | TRBV5-5 | NA | CASSLDGGLQETQYF | TGTGCCAGCAGCTTGGATGGGGGGCTGCAAGAGACCCAGTACTTC
NA | TRBJ1-4 | 13 | TRBV7-2 | NA | CASSPDITEKLFF | TGTGCCAGCAGTCCGGACATTACTGAAAAACTGTTTTTT
NA | TRBJ1-5 | 15 | TRBV18 | TRBD1 | CASSTGTGVTQPQHF | TGTGCCAGCTCAACCGGGACAGGGGTTACTCAGCCCCAGCATTTT
NA | TRBJ1-1 | 13 | TRBV24-1 | NA | CATSDLSGGEAFF | TGTGCCACCAGTGATTTGTCCGGGGGAGAAGCTTTCTTT
once | TRBJ2-7 | 14 | TRBV4-1 | NA | CASSQQLYSYEQYF | TGCGCCAGCAGCCAACAGCTCTACTCCTACGAGCAGTACTTC
NA | TRBJ1-1 | 16 | TRBV4-2 | TRBD1 | CASSPDRGRMNTEAFF | TGTGCCAGCAGCCCGGACAGGGGGCGCATGAACACTGAAGCTTTCTTT
few | TRBJ2-6 | 15 | TRBV4-1 | NA | CASSRAGSGANVLTF | TGCGCCAGCAGCCGGGCAGGATCTGGGGCCAACGTCCTGACTTTC